The 21 T cell receptor beta chains below all came from one sample that was sequenced in a study of control samples from healthy donors and cancer patients. Libraries were prepared by immunoSEQ multiplex PCR; TCRdb keeps only in-frame clonotypes and omits some of them. The repertoire holds 80,000 or so clones, with 91% as singletons. Sequenced: blood. The receptors originated from a middle-aged man in good health.

The V call is TRBV7-9, the J call TRBJ2-3; 8 bases match TRBD1. This CDR3 is built from 16 residues. CDR1 and CDR2 from the germline V gene are SEHNR and FQNEAQ (reference sequence). Trimming cost V 5 bases and J 5 bases; bases outside gene matches: 12. CDR3 sequence: CASSARQGAALDTQYF. The DNA of the CDR3 is TGTGCCAGCAGCGCACGTCAGGGGGCCGCATTAGATACGCAGTATTTT.

The chain is built from TRBV7-2 and TRBJ1-5; D remains ambiguous. V lost 0 bases to trimming and J lost 9 bases, with 6 bases between them. The CDR3 has 12 residues. Germline lookup yields CDR1 SGHTA and CDR2 FQGNSA. The CDR3 spells CASSLAIGPQHF. DNA for the CDR3: TGTGCCAGCAGCTTAGCGATAGGGCCCCAGCATTTT. Full variable domain (missing parts from reference TRBV7-2 and TRBJ1-5): GAGVSQSPSNKVTEKGKDVELRCDPISGHTALYWYRQSLGQGLEFLIYFQGNSAPDKSGLPSDRFSAERTGGSVSTLTIQRTQQEDSAVYLCASSLAIGPQHFGDGTRLSIL.

This chain uses TRBV5-6 with TRBJ2-1; D unclear. This CDR3 comprises 11 residues. The germline V gene encodes CDR1 SGHDT and CDR2 YYEEEE. Trimming cost V 4 bases and J 6 bases, with 5 bases left between them. The chain's CDR3 is CASSAANEQFF. Written as DNA, the CDR3 is TGTGCCAGCAGCGCCGCCAATGAGCAGTTCTTC.

The table lists this clone with a count of one. The rearrangement joins TRBV13 to TRBJ2-3; TRBD1 is a possible D gene (6 bases). V gave up 4 bases and J gave up 5 bases, with 19 bases separating them. The CDR3 is 16 residues long. The germline V gene encodes CDR1 PRHDT and CDR2 FYEKMQ (reference sequence). For the CDR3, the DNA is TGTGCCAGCAGCTCCTGGGGCAGGGGCGACGGAGATACGCAGTATTTT. This sequence encodes CASSSWGRGDGDTQYF.

The chain joins TRBV5-6 to TRBJ2-5; D perhaps matches TRBD1 (5 bases). CDR3 size: 13 residues. V gave up 1 base and J gave up 7 bases, with 11 bases separating them. Germline CDR1 reads SGHDT; CDR2 reads YYEEEE. CDR3 amino acids: CASSLWSGATQYF. The CDR3 bases are TGTGCCAGCAGCTTGTGGTCTGGGGCGACCCAGTACTTC.

This chain uses TRBV6-5 with TRBJ2-7; 11 bases map to TRBD1. This CDR3 comprises 14 residues. V dropped 6 bases and J dropped 2; count of bases not matched to a gene: 3. Germline CDR1 is MNHEY and CDR2 is SVGAGI. The chain's CDR3 is CASRDRGPPYEQYF. Here the CDR3 DNA reads TGTGCCAGCAGGGACAGGGGGCCACCCTACGAGCAGTACTTC.

The J gene is TRBJ1-6, the V gene TRBV5-4, with D tentatively TRBD1 (5 bases). There are 17 residues in the CDR3. V was pared by 0 bases and J by 7 bases, with 17 bases between. Germline V gene sequence: CDR1 SGHNT, CDR2 YYREEE (reference sequence). The CDR3 sequence: CASSLEPRAGLNSPLHF. DNA of the CDR3: TGTGCCAGCAGCTTGGAACCCCGGGCAGGGTTAAATTCACCCCTCCACTTT.

The rearrangement uses TRBV13 and TRBJ1-2, with a tentative D call TRBD1 (5 bases). The CDR3 spans 14 residues. The V and J ends lost 5 bases and 4 bases respectively, with 14 bases between them. Per germline, CDR1 PRHDT and CDR2 FYEKMQ (reference sequence). For the CDR3, the DNA is TGTGCCAGCAGCCCAAGGGGAGGGTCCTATGGCTACACCTTC. This gives the protein CASSPRGGSYGYTF.

The genes are TRBV5-6 and TRBJ2-1; TRBD2 might be the D (5 bases). Germline values: CDR1 SGHDT, CDR2 YYEEEE. V lost 2 bases and J 4 bases, leaving 7 bases between the germline ends. The CDR3 totals 13 residues. The CDR3 reads CASSFRGYNEQFF. DNA of the CDR3: TGTGCCAGCAGCTTTCGGGGTTACAATGAGCAGTTCTTC.

The J gene is TRBJ1-4, the V gene TRBV5-1, with a possible D match to TRBD1 (5 bases). The CDR3 has 14 residues. Deletions cut 3 bases from V and 5 bases from J, with 11 bases between. Germline CDR1 SGHRS, CDR2 YFSETQ. DNA of the CDR3: TGCGCCAGCAGCTCCGGGACGGCAAATGAAAAACTGTTTTTT. It is translated as CASSSGTANEKLFF. Based on the CDR3 plus reference TRBV5-1 and TRBJ1-4, the full variable domain is KAGVTQTPRYLIKTRGQQVTLSCSPISGHRSVSWYQQTPGQGLQFLFEYFSETQRNKGNFPGRFSGRQFSNSRSEMNVSTLELGDSALYLCASSSGTANEKLFFGSGTQLSVL.

The gene calls are TRBV5-1 and TRBJ2-3; 8 bases align to TRBD2. CDR1 is SGHRS, CDR2 YFSETQ, per germline. Germline trimming cut 0 bases from V and 1 base from J; bases unmatched to any gene: 4. This CDR3 comprises 16 residues. CDR3 sequence (DNA): TGCGCCAGCAGCTTGGCGGGCGGGGGGCGCACAGATACGCAGTATTTT. The encoded protein is CASSLAGGGRTDTQYF.

The J gene is TRBJ2-1, the V gene TRBV7-7; no clear D gene. Germline V lookup: CDR1 SSHAT, CDR2 FNYEAQ (reference sequence). The CDR3 contains 15 residues. The V end lost 5 bases, the J end lost 5 bases, and 16 bases lay between the germline ends. The CDR3 coding sequence is TGTGCCAGCAGCCTGGATTATTCAGTAAACAATGAGCAGTTCTTC. Residues: CASSLDYSVNNEQFF.

The rearrangement links TRBV10-2 to TRBJ1-1; TRBD1 agrees at 8 bases. This CDR3 contains 14 residues. V gave up 9 bases and J gave up 0 bases; unmatched junction bases: 6. The germline V gene has CDR1 WSHSY and CDR2 SAAADI. The CDR3 DNA sequence: TGCGCCAGTCGGACAGGGAGAATGAACACTGAAGCTTTCTTT. Its protein product is CASRTGRMNTEAFF.

The gene calls are TRBV19 and TRBJ1-5; 7 nucleotides align to TRBD1. After removal of 4 bases from V and 9 bases from J, the junction contained 21 bases not matched to a gene. Germline values: CDR1 LNHDA, CDR2 SQIVND (reference sequence). There are 18 residues in the CDR3. CDR3 in DNA: TGTGCCAGTAGTAAGGGGATCGCCGGGACAGTCTTTCTAGGGCCCCAGCATTTT. Translated, it gives CASSKGIAGTVFLGPQHF.

This sequence joins TRBV14 and TRBJ1-2; D not resolved. The CDR3 length is 12 residues. V lost 2 bases, J lost 7 bases, and 8 bases lay in between. Germline loops: CDR1 SGHDN, CDR2 FVKESK. The chain's CDR3 is CASSQRGSGYTF. CDR3 in DNA: TGTGCCAGCAGCCAACGTGGGTCTGGCTACACCTTC.

V and J are TRBV19 and TRBJ1-6, with D perhaps matching TRBD1 (6 bases). Germline loops: CDR1 LNHDA, CDR2 SQIVND (reference sequence). CDR3 length equals 13 residues. V was clipped by 6 bases and J by 13 bases, with 16 bases between them. As DNA, the CDR3 is TGTGCCAGTAGGGCGGGACACTTGAGGCCCCTCCACTTT. Translating it yields CASRAGHLRPLHF.

This chain connects TRBV19 to TRBJ1-2, with 10 bases identical to TRBD1. The V and J ends lost 6 bases and 4 bases, in that order; junction bases with no gene match: 8. CDR1 is LNHDA and CDR2 is SQIVND in the germline V gene (reference sequence). The length of the CDR3 is 15 residues. The CDR3 sequence: CASRLDRGPLYGYTF. DNA of the CDR3: TGTGCCAGTAGACTCGACAGGGGGCCACTCTATGGCTACACCTTC.

This chain connects TRBV24-1 to TRBJ2-1; the D gene is possibly TRBD2 (6 bases). The CDR3 length is 15 residues. CDR1 is KGHDR, CDR2 SFDVKD, per germline. V dropped 9 bases and J dropped 1 base, with 15 bases sitting between them. The CDR3 region is CATGGRRGSYNEQFF. As DNA, the CDR3 is TGTGCCACCGGGGGTCGTCGGGGGTCCTACAATGAGCAGTTCTTC.

V and J are TRBV27 and TRBJ2-7, with D tentatively TRBD1 or TRBD2 (5 bases each). The CDR3 is 13 amino acids. CDR1 and CDR2 (germline): MNHEY, SMNVEV (reference sequence). Trimming removed 6 bases from V and 3 bases from J, with 12 bases in between. In nucleotides, the CDR3 is TGTGCCAGCAGACCCTGGGGGATCTACGAGCAGTACTTC. This translates into CASRPWGIYEQYF.

V gene TRBV6-2 or TRBV6-3 combines with J gene TRBJ2-7; 8 positions match TRBD1. V was clipped by 4 bases and J by 10 bases; unmatched bases: 3. The CDR3 is 11 residues long. Germline values: CDR1 MNHEY, CDR2 SVGEGT. CDR3 coding DNA: TGTGCCAGCAGTTTCGGACAGGGACAGTACTTC. Translation: CASSFGQGQYF.

This sequence joins TRBV12-3 or TRBV12-4 and TRBJ1-2; no definite D call. The CDR3 is 13 residues long. V lost 1 base and J 4 bases, leaving 7 bases between the germline ends. CDR3 nucleotide sequence: TGTGCCAGCAGTTTAGGACTCGGCTATGGCTACACCTTC. Residues: CASSLGLGYGYTF.